Described below is a single T cell receptor beta chain sequence and its context. Its target is not known. The CDR3 covers 15 residues. V was shortened by 0 bases and J by 8 bases, with 17 bases between the two germline ends. The V gene's germline CDR1 is SGHRS and CDR2 YFSETQ. This entry is derived from a study of T cell responses to AZD1222 COVID-19 vaccine. General study findings and limits: Among vaccine-associated CD4 TCRs, coverage spanned spike, with dominance at 160-218 and 743-854. Clonal diversity may have been underestimated, and the donors were mostly white British, with more females than males. Seropositive at baseline were only five or six AZD1222 recipients.

Assay used: immunoSEQ multiplex PCR; TCRdb lists only in-frame clones, some missing. The data hold around 150,000 clones, with approximately 90% observed a single time. The TCR comes from an adult in good health. Sequences were derived from peripheral blood, sampled on day 0 of MenACWY control vaccination. The rearrangement links TRBV5-1 to TRBJ1-2; D is unresolved. CDR3 in amino acids: CASSLVLTASEGYTF. CDR3 nucleotides: TGCGCCAGCAGCTTGGTACTAACAGCATCGGAGGGCTACACCTTC.